This entry lists 10 T cell receptor beta chains sequenced from one sample in a study of Ad26.COV2.S vaccination and SARS-CoV-2 variants. Sample treatment: about 20 received Ad26.COV2.S at low or high dose, single or two shots; roughly 5 received placebo; per-sample allocation not given. On day 63 after the first injection, vaccine and placebo recipients gave samples. The data were produced by immunoSEQ multiplex PCR, yet TCRdb's version contains in-frame clones alone and is incomplete. The sample shows approximately 280,000 clones, about 89% of them seen only once. The specimen was peripheral blood, collected in a trial of Ad26.COV2.S vaccine versus placebo. The source of these receptors is a person between 18 and 59 years old who received the Ad26.COV2.S COVID-19 vaccine or a placebo.

The V and J genes are TRBV4-1 and TRBJ1-4; possibly TRBD1 for D (6 bases). Deletions cut 4 bases from V and 3 bases from J, with 15 bases between. The CDR3 has 16 residues. CDR1 and CDR2 from the germline V gene are MGHRA and YSYEKL. The CDR3 is CASSLAGAPPNEKLFF. DNA for the CDR3: TGCGCCAGCAGCCTCGCAGGGGCTCCACCTAATGAAAAACTGTTTTTT.

J is TRBJ1-3 and V is TRBV18, with 8 bases that match TRBD1. Losses at the gene ends were 3 bases for V and 0 bases for J; bases not matched to a gene: 4. This CDR3 has 16 residues. The V gene's germline CDR1 is KGHSH and CDR2 LQKENI. CDR3 nucleotide sequence: TGTGCCAGCTCACCGGGACAGGTTGGCTCTGGAAACACCATATATTTT. As protein: CASSPGQVGSGNTIYF.

CDR3 sequence (DNA): TGTGCTAGTGGTTTGGGCGTAACAGGGTTGGACTCCTACGAGCAGTACTTC. Protein: CASGLGVTGLDSYEQYF. The chain couples TRBV12-5 to TRBJ2-7; D may be TRBD1 (6 bases). V lost 1 base and J 0 bases, leaving 16 bases between the germline ends. Germline V CDR1 and CDR2: LGHNT, FRNRAP. The CDR3 extends over 17 amino acids.

The rearrangement uses TRBV29-1 and TRBJ1-1, with D hard to call. V was shortened by 4 bases and J by 8 bases, with 8 bases between the two germline ends. CDR3 length equals 10 residues. Per the germline V gene, CDR1 is SQVTM and CDR2 is ANQGSEA. The CDR3 region is CSVVSKEAFF. CDR3 DNA: TGCAGCGTTGTCAGCAAGGAAGCTTTCTTT. Using reference TRBV29-1 and TRBJ1-1 for the parts outside the CDR3, the full variable domain is SAVISQKPSRDICQRGTSLTIQCQVDSQVTMMFWYRQQPGQSLTLIATANQGSEATYESGFVIDKFPISRPNLTFSTLTVSNMSPEDSSIYLCSVVSKEAFFGQGTRLTVV.

The chain joins TRBV4-2 to TRBJ2-1; D tentatively reads TRBD1 or TRBD2 (5 bases each). This CDR3 has 17 amino acids. Looked up from germline, CDR1 is LGHNA and CDR2 is YNFKEQ. Trimming took 3 bases from V and 3 from J, leaving 18 bases between them. The CDR3 region has the DNA TGTGCCAGCAGCCACGACTTTGGGGACCAATACTACAATGAGCAGTTCTTC. Translated, it gives CASSHDFGDQYYNEQFF.

The V gene is TRBV5-4, the J gene TRBJ2-6; D possibly corresponds to TRBD1 (6 bases). V shed 0 bases and J shed 2 bases, with 18 bases lying between them. From germline, CDR1 is SGHNT and CDR2 YYREEE (reference sequence). The CDR3 covers 19 residues. CDR3 region: CASSLAGGGGPAGANVLTF. The CDR3 DNA reads as TGTGCCAGCAGCTTGGCGGGTGGGGGCGGCCCCGCTGGGGCCAACGTCCTGACTTTC. The whole variable domain, filled in from reference TRBV5-4 and TRBJ2-6, reads ETGVTQSPTHLIKTRGQQVTLRCSSQSGHNTVSWYQQALGQGPQFIFQYYREEENGRGNFPPRFSGLQFPNYSSELNVNALELDDSALYLCASSLAGGGGPAGANVLTFGAGSRLTVL.

In this sample, this clone turned up many times. The chain couples TRBV2 to TRBJ2-3; D is perhaps TRBD1 (5 bases). CDR1 is SNHLY and CDR2 is FYNNEI in the germline V gene. The CDR3 runs 14 residues. The V end was cut by 3 bases, the J end by 5 bases, with 12 bases between. As DNA, the CDR3 is TGTGCCAGCAGTGAGCAGAAAACAGGAGATACGCAGTATTTT. Translated, it gives CASSEQKTGDTQYF.

The V and J genes are TRBV6-2 or TRBV6-3 and TRBJ2-7; D may match TRBD1 or TRBD2 (5 bases each). From germline, CDR1 is MNHEY and CDR2 SVGEGT. Trimming shortened V by 5 bases and J by 0 bases, and 8 bases separated the two germline ends. The CDR3 consists of 13 residues. The CDR3 spells CASSRDASYEQYF. Here the CDR3 DNA reads TGTGCCAGCAGTCGGGACGCCTCCTACGAGCAGTACTTC.

The chain links TRBV4-1 to TRBJ2-7; 13 bases align to TRBD2. Germline CDR1 MGHRA, CDR2 YSYEKL. With 3 bases clipped from V and 2 bases from J, the junction kept 10 bases outside the gene matches. The CDR3 is 18 residues long. The CDR3 coding sequence is TGCGCCAGCAGCCAGATCCAGTTAGGACTAGCGGGGGCCTACGAGCAGTACTTC. This gives the protein CASSQIQLGLAGAYEQYF.

This CDR3 is CASSIRAGGFGFYGYTF. CDR3 coding DNA: TGTGCCAGTAGTATAAGGGCCGGGGGCTTCGGATTCTATGGCTACACCTTC. The V call is TRBV19, the J call TRBJ1-2; TRBD1 is a possible D gene (6 bases). Germline V gene sequence: CDR1 LNHDA, CDR2 SQIVND (reference sequence). The CDR3 has 17 residues. V lost 2 bases to trimming and J lost 4 bases, with 20 bases between them.